The T cell receptor beta chain described here comes from a study of human CD8 memory T cell subsets. Overall study findings and caveats: Minimal repertoire overlap was seen between stem-like memory T cells and precursor exhausted T cells.

The CDR3 is made up of 11 amino acids. Germline-derived CDR1 and CDR2 are WNHNN and SYGVQD (reference sequence). In the case of this clonotype: Its antigen remains unknown.

It was UMI-labeled 5' RACE by which the TCR beta libraries were made. No DNA is given; TCRdb re-called the 5' RACE reads and lists each CDR3 protein once. Its table lists about 10,000 distinct CDR3 sequences. Buffy coats of healthy donors yielded the PBMC. Negative magnetic selection enriched total CD8+ T cells. Duplicate vials of approximately 140,000 sorted CD8+ T cells per subset supplied the RNA. The chain joins TRBV10-1 to TRBJ2-1. Sequencing was done on a sample of CD8+ T cells from PBMCs. The TCR originated in a human donor in good health. The CDR3 protein is CASSDGDEQFF.